Each of the 17 T cell receptor beta chains below was sequenced from the same sample in a study of blood T cells in healthy people across ages. The second PCR ran roughly 7 to 11 cycles with a sample-barcoded 5' primer and J-beta primers. One entry per CDR3 protein, called by TCRdb with MiXCR from the 5' RACE reads. The sample has roughly 1,800,000 distinct CDR3 sequences, roughly 52% seen once. Sequences were obtained from blood. The receptors here all came from a woman in her 40s in good health.

This clonotype was picked up many times. V is TRBV20-1 and J is TRBJ1-1; the D gene is possibly TRBD1 (5 bases). Germline V CDR1 and CDR2: DFQATT, SNEGSKA (reference sequence). The V and J ends lost 6 bases and 6 bases respectively, with 14 bases between them. The CDR3 extends over 12 amino acids. CDR3 DNA: TGCAGTGCGAGCCCAGGGTTCGCTGAAGCTTTCTTT. It codes for CSASPGFAEAFF.

This sequence joins TRBV20-1 and TRBJ2-3; D may be TRBD2 (5 bases). The CDR3 is 15 residues long. Germline V gene lookup returns CDR1 DFQATT and CDR2 SNEGSKA (reference sequence). V was pared by 3 bases and J by 3 bases, with 16 bases between. The CDR3 loop is CSASPTTSGTDTQYF. In DNA form, the CDR3 reads TGCAGTGCTAGTCCTACTACTAGTGGTACAGATACGCAGTATTTT.

The chain is built from TRBV4-3 and TRBJ2-2; tentative D call: TRBD2 (7 bases). The V and J ends lost 0 bases and 2 bases respectively, with 10 bases between them. Germline V gives CDR1 LGHNA, CDR2 YSLEER. The length of the CDR3 is 16 residues. The CDR3 region has the DNA TGCGCCAGCAGCCAAGATCGGGGGGCCAACACCGGGGAGCTGTTTTTT. Protein sequence: CASSQDRGANTGELFF.

The chain recombines TRBV20-1 with TRBJ1-2; D might be TRBD1 (5 bases). The germline gives CDR1 DFQATT, CDR2 SNEGSKA (reference sequence). The CDR3 spans 13 residues. Trimming took 3 bases from V and 4 from J, leaving 12 bases between them. This CDR3 reads CSASVSGRYGYTF. As DNA, the CDR3 is TGCAGTGCTAGTGTATCAGGGCGCTATGGCTACACCTTC.

This clonotype occurred a few times. The J gene is TRBJ2-1, the V gene TRBV29-1, with a tentative D call TRBD1 (8 bases). The CDR3 spans 14 residues. CDR1 SQVTM and CDR2 ANQGSEA come from the germline V gene. The V gene lost 5 bases and the J gene lost 7 bases, with 18 bases spanning the gap. The CDR3 nucleotides are TGCAGCGTTACAACAGGGGGGGGAGTGAATGAGCAGTTCTTC. It is translated as CSVTTGGGVNEQFF.

The chain carries TRBV6-2 or TRBV6-3 and TRBJ2-6; the match to TRBD2 covers 15 bases. This CDR3 region has 18 residues. J gave up 1 base and V 5 bases, and 3 bases lay outside the gene matches. Germline-derived CDR1 and CDR2 are MNHEY and SVGEGT. CDR3 sequence: CASSTGTSGGSGANVLTF. In DNA form, the CDR3 reads TGTGCCAGCAGTACCGGGACTAGCGGGGGGTCTGGGGCCAACGTCCTGACTTTC.

The chain carries TRBV14 and TRBJ1-2; a weak D match, TRBD1 (5 bases). The ends were cut back, 0 bases at V and 7 bases at J, with 15 bases in the middle. The germline V gene has CDR1 SGHDN and CDR2 FVKESK. CDR3 length: 15 amino acids. This CDR3 reads CASSQDHWAGSGYTF. CDR3 sequence (DNA): TGTGCCAGCAGCCAAGATCACTGGGCAGGGAGTGGCTACACCTTC.

Only a few counts were recorded for this clonotype. The genes are TRBV10-2 and TRBJ2-5, with TRBD2 as a possible D gene (6 bases). This CDR3 is 15 amino acids long. Germline CDR1 and CDR2: WSHSY and SAAADI. V was clipped by 6 bases and J by 1 base, with 15 bases between them. The chain's CDR3 is CASRPHMGGQETQYF. CDR3 sequence (DNA): TGCGCCAGCAGACCACACATGGGAGGCCAAGAGACCCAGTACTTC.

The sample holds many counts of this clonotype. This chain joins TRBV5-1 and TRBJ2-7; perhaps TRBD1 as D (5 bases). Trimming took 2 bases from V and 3 from J, leaving 9 bases between them. CDR3 length: 13 residues. In germline, CDR1 is SGHRS, CDR2 YFSETQ. In DNA, the CDR3 is TGCGCCAGCAGCTTCCAGGACATCTACGAGCAGTACTTC. Amino acid sequence: CASSFQDIYEQYF.

The V gene is TRBV5-1, the J gene TRBJ2-1, with a possible D match to TRBD1 (6 bases). The end of the DNA is better explained by TRBJ2-7, so the J call may be wrong. Per germline, CDR1 SGHRS and CDR2 YFSETQ. CDR3 size: 14 residues. The chain's CDR3 is CASSKGQSYNEQYF. The DNA for the CDR3 is TGCGCCAGCAGCAAGGGACAATCCTACAATGAGCAGTACTTC.

This clonotype was seen a single time. Here the CDR3 reads CASSLEGGPEQFF. CDR3 in DNA: TGTGCCAGCAGCTTAGAAGGGGGGCCTGAGCAGTTCTTC. This rearrangement joins TRBV7-9 to TRBJ2-1, with D possibly called TRBD1 or TRBD2 (6 bases each). CDR1 is SEHNR and CDR2 is FQNEAQ in the germline V gene (reference sequence). The germline V and J ends were trimmed by 1 base and 9 bases, with 10 bases remaining between them. This CDR3 spans 13 amino acids.

This clonotype was counted only a few times. The chain recombines TRBV3-1 with TRBJ2-7, with TRBD1 matching 8 bases. The J segment lost 1 base and the V segment lost 4 bases, leaving 3 bases of the junction unmatched. The CDR3 loop spans 14 amino acids. Germline-derived CDR1 and CDR2 are LGHDT and YNNKEL (reference sequence). The CDR3 DNA reads TGTGCCAGCAGCCGACAGGGGCAATCCTACGAGCAGTACTTC. Amino acids: CASSRQGQSYEQYF.

The V call is TRBV9, the J call TRBJ1-2; a possible D gene is TRBD1 (5 bases). The V end was cut by 4 bases, the J end by 8 bases, with 15 bases between. The germline gives CDR1 SGDLS, CDR2 YYNGEE. There are 13 residues in the CDR3. CDR3 DNA: TGTGCCAGCAGCCCCCCTCGGGAGGGGGGCTACACCTTC. Translated: CASSPPREGGYTF.

This clonotype was observed a few times. The chain uses TRBV20-1 and TRBJ2-1; TRBD1 or TRBD2 may be the D gene (7 bases each). CDR3 length: 13 amino acids. Germline V gene lookup returns CDR1 DFQATT and CDR2 SNEGSKA (reference sequence). The V gene lost 6 bases and the J gene lost 8 bases, with 17 bases spanning the gap. The CDR3 sequence: CSAQGGAYDEQFF. CDR3 DNA: TGCAGTGCCCAGGGGGGGGCGTATGATGAGCAGTTCTTC.

The chain carries TRBV11-2 and TRBJ2-7; 8 bases are a match to TRBD2. The CDR3 extends over 15 amino acids. Germline V gene sequence: CDR1 SGHAT, CDR2 FQNNGV. The J segment lost 6 bases and the V segment lost 3 bases, leaving 10 bases of the junction unmatched. CDR3 in amino acids: CASSFGPGGQGEQYF. The CDR3 region has the DNA TGTGCCAGCAGCTTCGGTCCGGGGGGGCAAGGCGAGCAGTACTTC. The full variable domain, its missing parts supplied by reference TRBV11-2 and TRBJ2-7, is EAGVAQSPRYKIIEKRQSVAFWCNPISGHATLYWYQQILGQGPKLLIQFQNNGVVDDSQLPKDRFSAERLKGVDSTLKIQPAKLEDSAVYLCASSFGPGGQGEQYFGPGTRLTVT.

The chain couples TRBV5-1 to TRBJ2-1; TRBD2 aligns across 13 bases. This CDR3 comprises 18 residues. Germline CDR1 reads SGHRS; CDR2 reads YFSETQ. J was trimmed by 8 bases and V by 1 base; bases with no gene match: 12. CDR3 DNA: TGCGCCAGCAGCTTGACTAGCGGGGGGGCCCGTTTTACACATGAGCAGTTCTTC. This translates into CASSLTSGGARFTHEQFF.

The rearrangement uses TRBV20-1 and TRBJ1-6; the D gene is possibly TRBD1 (5 bases). The germline V gene has CDR1 DFQATT and CDR2 SNEGSKA (reference sequence). This CDR3 region has 14 residues. The V and J ends lost 1 base and 6 bases respectively, with 10 bases between them. CDR3 protein: CSARAQVLNSPLHF. The CDR3 region has the DNA TGCAGTGCTAGAGCACAGGTTCTTAATTCACCCCTCCACTTT.